The text below deals with one T cell receptor beta chain. What it binds is not known. At one of its ends the junction is not consistent with the germline gene, which may arise from a read error. The CDR3 sequence is 14 residues long. Germline CDR1 and CDR2: SGHRS and YFSETQ. The sample is drawn from a study of blood T cells in healthy people across ages. As for the study in general: About one barcoded TCR beta cDNA was captured per two T cells. Overall study findings and caveats: Total diversity from one million sequenced T cells was likely underestimated.

Sample-barcoded 5' priming and a J-beta primer mix drove a second PCR of roughly 7 to 11 cycles. Each CDR3 protein is one row after TCRdb ran MiXCR on the 5' RACE reads. This table has around 1,700,000 distinct CDR3 sequences, roughly 28% appearing once. Isolation of PBMCs gave at least 7 million cells per sample. Per sample, at least 6 micrograms of total RNA were extracted. The TCR comes from a woman in her thirties in good health. The sequenced sample consisted of blood. The gene calls are TRBV5-1 and TRBJ2-5; D gene unclear. DNA for the CDR3: TGCGCCAGCAGCTTGTTCAGTTTACAAGAGACCCAGGACTTC. This sequence encodes CASSLFSLQETQDF.